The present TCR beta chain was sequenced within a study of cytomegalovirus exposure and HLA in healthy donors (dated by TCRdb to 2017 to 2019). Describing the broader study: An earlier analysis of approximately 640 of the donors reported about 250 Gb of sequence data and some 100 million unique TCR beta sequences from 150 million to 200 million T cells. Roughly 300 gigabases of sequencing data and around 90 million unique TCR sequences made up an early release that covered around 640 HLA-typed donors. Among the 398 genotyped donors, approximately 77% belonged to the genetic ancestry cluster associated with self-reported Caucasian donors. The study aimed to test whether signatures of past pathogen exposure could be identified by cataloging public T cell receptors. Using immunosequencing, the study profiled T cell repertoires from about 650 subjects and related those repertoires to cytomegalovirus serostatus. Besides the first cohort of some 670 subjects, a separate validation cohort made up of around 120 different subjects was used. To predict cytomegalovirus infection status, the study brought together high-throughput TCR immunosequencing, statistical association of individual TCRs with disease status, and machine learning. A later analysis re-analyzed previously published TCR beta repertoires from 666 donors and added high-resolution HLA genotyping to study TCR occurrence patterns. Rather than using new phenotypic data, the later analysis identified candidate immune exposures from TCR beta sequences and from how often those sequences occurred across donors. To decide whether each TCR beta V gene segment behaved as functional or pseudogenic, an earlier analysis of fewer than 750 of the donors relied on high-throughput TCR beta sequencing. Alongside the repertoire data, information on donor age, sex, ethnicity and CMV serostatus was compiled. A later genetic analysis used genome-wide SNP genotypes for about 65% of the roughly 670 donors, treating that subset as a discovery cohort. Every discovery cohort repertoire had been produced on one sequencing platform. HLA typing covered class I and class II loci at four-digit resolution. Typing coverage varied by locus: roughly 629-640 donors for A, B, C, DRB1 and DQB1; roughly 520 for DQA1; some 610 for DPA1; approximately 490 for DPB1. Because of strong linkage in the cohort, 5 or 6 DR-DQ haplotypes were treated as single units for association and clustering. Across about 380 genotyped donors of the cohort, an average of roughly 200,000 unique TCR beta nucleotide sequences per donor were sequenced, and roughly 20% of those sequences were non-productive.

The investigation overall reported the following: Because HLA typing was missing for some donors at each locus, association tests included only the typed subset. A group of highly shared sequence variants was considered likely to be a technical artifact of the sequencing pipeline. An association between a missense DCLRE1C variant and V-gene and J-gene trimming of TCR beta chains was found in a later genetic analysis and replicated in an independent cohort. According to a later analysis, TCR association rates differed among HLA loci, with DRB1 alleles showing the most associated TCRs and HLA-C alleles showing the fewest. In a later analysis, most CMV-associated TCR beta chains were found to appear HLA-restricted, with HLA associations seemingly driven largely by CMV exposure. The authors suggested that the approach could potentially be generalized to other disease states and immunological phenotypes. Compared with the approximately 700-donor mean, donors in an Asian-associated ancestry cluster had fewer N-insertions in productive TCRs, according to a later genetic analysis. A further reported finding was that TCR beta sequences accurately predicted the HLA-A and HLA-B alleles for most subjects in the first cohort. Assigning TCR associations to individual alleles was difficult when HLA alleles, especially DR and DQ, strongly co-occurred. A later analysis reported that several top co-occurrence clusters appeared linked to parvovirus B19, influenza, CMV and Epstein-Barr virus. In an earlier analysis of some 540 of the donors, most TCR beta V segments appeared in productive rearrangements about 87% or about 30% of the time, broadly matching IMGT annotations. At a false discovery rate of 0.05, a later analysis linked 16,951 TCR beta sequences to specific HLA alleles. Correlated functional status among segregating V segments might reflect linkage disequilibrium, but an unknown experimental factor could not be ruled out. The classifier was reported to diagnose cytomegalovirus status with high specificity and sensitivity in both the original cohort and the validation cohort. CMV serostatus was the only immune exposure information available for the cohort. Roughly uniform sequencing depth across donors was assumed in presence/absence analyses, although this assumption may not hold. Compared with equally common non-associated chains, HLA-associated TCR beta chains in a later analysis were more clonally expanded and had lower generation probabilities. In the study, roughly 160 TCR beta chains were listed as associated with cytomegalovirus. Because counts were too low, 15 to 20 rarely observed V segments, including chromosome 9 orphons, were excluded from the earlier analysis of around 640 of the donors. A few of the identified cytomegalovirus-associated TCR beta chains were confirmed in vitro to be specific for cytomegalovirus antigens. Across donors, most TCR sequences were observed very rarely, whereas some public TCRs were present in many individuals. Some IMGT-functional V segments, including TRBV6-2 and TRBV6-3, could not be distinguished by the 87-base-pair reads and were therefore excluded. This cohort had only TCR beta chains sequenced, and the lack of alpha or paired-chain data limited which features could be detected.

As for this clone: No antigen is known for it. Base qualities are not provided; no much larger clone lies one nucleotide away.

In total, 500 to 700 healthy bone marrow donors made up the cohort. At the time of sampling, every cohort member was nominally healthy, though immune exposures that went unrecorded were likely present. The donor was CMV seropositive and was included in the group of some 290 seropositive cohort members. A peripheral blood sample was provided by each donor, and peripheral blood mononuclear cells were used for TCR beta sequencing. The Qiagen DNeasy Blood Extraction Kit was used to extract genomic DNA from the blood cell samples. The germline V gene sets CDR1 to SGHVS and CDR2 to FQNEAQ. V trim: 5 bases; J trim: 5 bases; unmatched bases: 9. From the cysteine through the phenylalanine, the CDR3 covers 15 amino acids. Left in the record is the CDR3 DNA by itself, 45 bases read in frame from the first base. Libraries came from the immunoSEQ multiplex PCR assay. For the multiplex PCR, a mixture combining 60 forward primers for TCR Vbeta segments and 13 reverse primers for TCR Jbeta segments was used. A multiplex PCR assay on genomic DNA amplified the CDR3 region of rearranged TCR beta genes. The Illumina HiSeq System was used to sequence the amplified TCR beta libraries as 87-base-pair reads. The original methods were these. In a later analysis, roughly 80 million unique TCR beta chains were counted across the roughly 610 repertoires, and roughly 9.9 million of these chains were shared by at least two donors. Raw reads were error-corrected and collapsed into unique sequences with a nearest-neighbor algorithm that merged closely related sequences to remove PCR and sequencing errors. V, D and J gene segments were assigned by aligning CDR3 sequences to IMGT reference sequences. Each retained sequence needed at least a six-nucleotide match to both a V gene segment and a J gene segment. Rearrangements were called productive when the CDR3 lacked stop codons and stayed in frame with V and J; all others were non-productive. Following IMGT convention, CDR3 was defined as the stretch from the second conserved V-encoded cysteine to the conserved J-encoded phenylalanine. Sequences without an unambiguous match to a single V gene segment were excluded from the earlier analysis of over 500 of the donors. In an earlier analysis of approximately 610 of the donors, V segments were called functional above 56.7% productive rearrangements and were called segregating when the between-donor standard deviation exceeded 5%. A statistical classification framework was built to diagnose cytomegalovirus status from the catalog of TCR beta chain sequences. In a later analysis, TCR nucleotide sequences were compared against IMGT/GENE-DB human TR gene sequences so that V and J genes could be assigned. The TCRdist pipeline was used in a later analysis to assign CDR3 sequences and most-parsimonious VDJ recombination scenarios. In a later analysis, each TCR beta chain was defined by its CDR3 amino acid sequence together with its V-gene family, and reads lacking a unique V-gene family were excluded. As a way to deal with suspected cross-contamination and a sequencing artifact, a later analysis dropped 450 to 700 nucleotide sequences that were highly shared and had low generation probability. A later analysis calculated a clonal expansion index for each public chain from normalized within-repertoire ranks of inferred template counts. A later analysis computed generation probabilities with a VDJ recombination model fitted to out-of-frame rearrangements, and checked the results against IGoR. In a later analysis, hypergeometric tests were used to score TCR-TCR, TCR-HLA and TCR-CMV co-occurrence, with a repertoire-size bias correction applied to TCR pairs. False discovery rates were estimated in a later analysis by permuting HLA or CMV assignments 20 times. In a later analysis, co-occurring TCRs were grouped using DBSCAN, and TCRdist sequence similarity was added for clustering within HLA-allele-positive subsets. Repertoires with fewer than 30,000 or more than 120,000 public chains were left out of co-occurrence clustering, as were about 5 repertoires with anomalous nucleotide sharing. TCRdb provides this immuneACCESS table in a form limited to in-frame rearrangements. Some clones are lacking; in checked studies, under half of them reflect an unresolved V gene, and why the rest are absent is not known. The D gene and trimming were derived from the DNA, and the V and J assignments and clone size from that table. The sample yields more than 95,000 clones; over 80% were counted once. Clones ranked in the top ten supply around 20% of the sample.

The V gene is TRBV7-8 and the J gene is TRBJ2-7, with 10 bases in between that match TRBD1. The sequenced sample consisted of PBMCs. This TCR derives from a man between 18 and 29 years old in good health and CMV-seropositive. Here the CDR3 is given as CASSPPDRGLHEQYF. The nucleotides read TGTGCCAGCAGCCCACCTGACAGGGGGCTCCACGAGCAGTACTTC.